Below are 24 T cell receptor beta chains sequenced from a single sample in a study of blood T cell repertoires in COVID-19. TCRdb's table, derived via immunoSEQ multiplex PCR, lists solely in-frame clones and lacks some. Of tens of thousands of clones listed, approximately 84% were seen once; the top ten hold 10% to 15%. The sample was peripheral blood. The receptor set was obtained from a human donor in a cohort sampled during active COVID-19.

The CDR3 protein is CASSQDGLAGGPGGETQYF. The DNA of the CDR3 is TGCGCCAGCAGCCAAGACGGACTAGCGGGGGGGCCGGGTGGTGAGACCCAGTACTTC. This chain links TRBV4-1 with TRBJ2-5, with 15 bases matching TRBD2. Germline V CDR1 and CDR2: MGHRA, YSYEKL. The CDR3 has 19 residues. The ends lost 0 bases at V and 5 bases at J; junction bases unmatched: 10.

The chain couples TRBV13 to TRBJ2-6; D possibly corresponds to TRBD1 (7 bases). V was pared by 1 base and J by 11 bases, with 15 bases between. This CDR3 comprises 15 residues. The germline V gene has CDR1 PRHDT and CDR2 FYEKMQ (reference sequence). The CDR3 spells CASSLASGGLDVLTF. Written as DNA, the CDR3 is TGTGCCAGCAGCTTAGCGTCAGGGGGACTGGACGTCCTGACTTTC.

V is TRBV7-3 and J is TRBJ2-7, with 8 bases aligning to TRBD1. The CDR3 is 15 amino acids. Germline V gene sequence: CDR1 SGHTA, CDR2 FQGTGA. V dropped 5 bases and J dropped 2; count of bases not matched to a gene: 8. In DNA form, the CDR3 reads TGTGCCAGCAGCACGGCAGGGGGCCTACCCTACGAGCAGTACTTC. Translation: CASSTAGGLPYEQYF.

J is TRBJ1-4 and V is TRBV5-5; D possibly corresponds to TRBD1 (6 bases). Germline lookup yields CDR1 SGHKS and CDR2 YYEKEE (reference sequence). Trimming removed 3 bases at V and 0 bases at J, with 12 bases between. The CDR3 contains 16 residues. The DNA for the CDR3 is TGTGCCAGCAGCTCCGACAGGCCAGCAACTAATGAAAAACTGTTTTTT. Translating gives CASSSDRPATNEKLFF.

This CDR3 is CASSLGGTRVETQYF. In nucleotides, the CDR3 is TGTGCCAGCAGCTTGGGGGGTACTAGGGTGGAGACCCAGTACTTC. The rearrangement uses TRBV5-4 and TRBJ2-5; D may be TRBD2 (5 bases). Germline-derived CDR1 and CDR2 are SGHNT and YYREEE (reference sequence). The V end lost 0 bases, the J end lost 5 bases, and 14 bases lay between the germline ends. The CDR3 is 15 residues long. The full variable domain, in which reference TRBV5-4 and TRBJ2-5 provide the parts outside the CDR3, is ETGVTQSPTHLIKTRGQQVTLRCSSQSGHNTVSWYQQALGQGPQFIFQYYREEENGRGNFPPRFSGLQFPNYSSELNVNALELDDSALYLCASSLGGTRVETQYFGPGTRLLVL.

The rearrangement links TRBV5-5 to TRBJ2-7; no definite D call. The V gene's germline CDR1 is SGHKS and CDR2 YYEKEE (reference sequence). This CDR3 region has 13 residues. Deletions cut 0 bases from V and 6 bases from J, with 10 bases between. In DNA form, the CDR3 reads TGTGCCAGCAGCTTGGCCTCTCCGTTCGAGCAGTACTTC. It translates to CASSLASPFEQYF.

V and J are TRBV30 and TRBJ1-1, with TRBD1 matching over 8 bases. CDR1 is GTSNPN, CDR2 SVGIG, per germline (reference sequence). The V segment lost 5 bases and the J segment 6 bases; nucleotides outside the gene matches: 2. There are 11 residues in the CDR3. CDR3 coding DNA: TGTGCCTGGGACAGGGGTCCTGAAGCTTTCTTT. It encodes CAWDRGPEAFF.

J is TRBJ2-1 and V is TRBV11-2; a possible D gene is TRBD2 (6 bases). CDR3 length equals 17 residues. Germline CDR1 reads SGHAT; CDR2 reads FQNNGV. V was cut by 0 bases and J by 0 bases, with 12 bases left in between. The CDR3 loop reads CASSLDRETLSYNEQFF. The CDR3 DNA reads as TGTGCCAGCAGCTTAGATCGGGAGACACTCTCCTACAATGAGCAGTTCTTC.

The CDR3 reads CASSPADSKNSPLHF. CDR3 nucleotides: TGTGCCAGCTCACCCGCGGACAGCAAAAATTCACCCCTCCACTTT. This chain links TRBV18 with TRBJ1-6; D possibly corresponds to TRBD1 (6 bases). Trimming took 3 bases from V and 7 from J, leaving 13 bases between them. CDR3 size: 15 residues. CDR1 and CDR2 (germline): KGHSH, LQKENI.

In this sample, this clone turned up a few times. The gene calls are TRBV2 and TRBJ2-7, with D perhaps TRBD1 (6 bases). Trimming left V 1 base short and J 3 bases short, with 10 bases between. The CDR3 is made up of 14 amino acids. Per the germline V gene, CDR1 is SNHLY and CDR2 is FYNNEI. The CDR3 nucleotides read TGTGCCAGCAGTGAAGACCGGGACATCTACGAGCAGTACTTC. It yields the protein CASSEDRDIYEQYF.

The chain joins TRBV7-2 to TRBJ1-5, with TRBD1 matching 9 bases. The CDR3 extends over 15 amino acids. J gave up 6 bases and V 5 bases, and 8 bases lay outside the gene matches. Germline V gene data show CDR1 as SGHTA and CDR2 as FQGNSA. In DNA form, the CDR3 reads TGTGCCAGCAGCACTGGGACAGGGCTAACTCAGCCCCAGCATTTT. Protein: CASSTGTGLTQPQHF.

This chain joins TRBV19 and TRBJ1-1; D not resolved. Germline V gene sequence: CDR1 LNHDA, CDR2 SQIVND (reference sequence). CDR3 length: 16 residues. V lost 6 bases and J lost 1, with 18 bases in between. The CDR3 sequence is CASRVFHRPTNTEAFF. The DNA of the CDR3 is TGTGCCAGTAGAGTTTTTCACAGACCAACGAACACTGAAGCTTTCTTT.

This chain connects TRBV9 to TRBJ2-2; 9 nucleotides match TRBD2. The CDR3 spans 17 residues. In germline, CDR1 is SGDLS, CDR2 YYNGEE. V lost 8 bases, J lost 6 bases, and 17 bases stayed unmatched. DNA of the CDR3: TGTGCCAGAAGTAATGCGGAAAGGACTAGCGTTTCCGGGGAGCTGTTTTTT. Translated: CARSNAERTSVSGELFF.

The rearrangement joins TRBV24-1 to TRBJ2-3, with 9 bases matching TRBD2. With V trimmed by 3 bases and J by 1 base, 1 base remained unmatched. From germline, CDR1 is KGHDR and CDR2 SFDVKD. This CDR3 contains 15 residues. CDR3 in DNA: TGTGCCACCAGTGATCGGACTAGCGGCACAGATACGCAGTATTTT. It yields the protein CATSDRTSGTDTQYF.

The chain combines TRBV5-1 with TRBJ2-5; D unclear. The CDR3 length is 13 residues. V was pared by 4 bases and J by 2 bases, with 9 bases between. Per germline, CDR1 SGHRS and CDR2 YFSETQ. CDR3 bases: TGCGCCAGCAGCCTGATGAGACAAGAGACCCAGTACTTC. Translating gives CASSLMRQETQYF. The variable domain in full, with the rest retrieved from reference TRBV5-1 and TRBJ2-5, is KAGVTQTPRYLIKTRGQQVTLSCSPISGHRSVSWYQQTPGQGLQFLFEYFSETQRNKGNFPGRFSGRQFSNSRSEMNVSTLELGDSALYLCASSLMRQETQYFGPGTRLLVL.

The rearrangement uses TRBV14 and TRBJ1-5; TRBD1 might be the D (5 bases). This CDR3 has 13 residues. Germline V gene sequence: CDR1 SGHDN, CDR2 FVKESK. Deletions cut 4 bases from V and 4 bases from J, with 8 bases between. CDR3 region: CASSPGENQPQHF. The CDR3 region has the DNA TGTGCCAGCAGCCCGGGGGAAAATCAGCCCCAGCATTTT.

The chain has TRBV5-1 and TRBJ2-1, with D possibly TRBD2 on 5 matching bases. Trimming left V 3 bases short and J 0 bases short, with 7 bases between. The CDR3 is 14 amino acids. The germline V gene has CDR1 SGHRS and CDR2 YFSETQ. CDR3 DNA: TGCGCCAGCAGCTCGGGAAGCTCCTACAATGAGCAGTTCTTC. It specifies CASSSGSSYNEQFF.

This chain links TRBV28 with TRBJ1-2, with 11 bases aligning to TRBD1. V dropped 6 bases and J dropped 6; count of bases not matched to a gene: 12. Germline values: CDR1 MDHEN, CDR2 SYDVKM. The CDR3 spans 16 residues. The DNA for the CDR3 is TGTGCCAGCAGCTCCATCGGGACAGGGGGTTTCCATGGCTACACCTTC. It encodes CASSSIGTGGFHGYTF.

This chain joins TRBV6-5 and TRBJ1-1; D is uncertain. CDR3 length: 13 amino acids. Between the trimmed V and J ends, which lost 11 bases and 5 bases, there was a span of 18 bases. Per the germline V gene, CDR1 is MNHEY and CDR2 is SVGAGI. This CDR3 is CAGLLAGKTEAFF. CDR3 sequence (DNA): TGTGCCGGCCTCTTAGCGGGGAAAACTGAAGCTTTCTTT.

The chain combines TRBV28 with TRBJ1-2; the D gene is possibly TRBD1 (5 bases). V lost 2 bases to trimming and J lost 4 bases, with 11 bases between them. The CDR3 is made up of 14 amino acids. CDR1 and CDR2 from the germline V gene are MDHEN and SYDVKM. CDR3 protein: CASSLVQESYGYTF. As DNA, the CDR3 is TGTGCCAGCAGTTTAGTACAGGAGAGCTATGGCTACACCTTC.

The chain recombines TRBV14 with TRBJ1-6; D uncertain. The germline V gene encodes CDR1 SGHDN and CDR2 FVKESK. CDR3 length: 17 residues. Trimming cost V 5 bases and J 0 bases, with 14 bases left between them. CDR3 residues: CASSSRTRSSYNSPLHF. CDR3 nucleotide sequence: TGTGCCAGCAGCTCCAGGACTCGGAGCTCCTATAATTCACCCCTCCACTTT.

The genes are TRBV7-2 and TRBJ1-2; 9 nucleotides agree with TRBD1. There are 15 residues in the CDR3. Germline V gene lookup returns CDR1 SGHTA and CDR2 FQGNSA. Unmatched junction bases numbered 7, after V lost 5 bases and J lost 3 bases. The CDR3 region has the DNA TGTGCCAGCAGCCGCCCGGGACAGGGATACTATGGCTACACCTTC. It codes for CASSRPGQGYYGYTF. The full variable domain, completed using reference TRBV7-2 and TRBJ1-2, is GAGVSQSPSNKVTEKGKDVELRCDPISGHTALYWYRQSLGQGLEFLIYFQGNSAPDKSGLPSDRFSAERTGGSVSTLTIQRTQQEDSAVYLCASSRPGQGYYGYTFGSGTRLTVV.

The rearrangement joins TRBV11-2 to TRBJ2-7, with D perhaps TRBD2 (5 bases). CDR1 and CDR2 (germline): SGHAT, FQNNGV. V gave up 3 bases and J gave up 0 bases, with 12 bases separating them. The CDR3 loop spans 15 amino acids. Written as DNA, the CDR3 is TGTGCCAGCAGCTTTGGGTCCGGGAACTCCTACGAGCAGTACTTC. Amino acid sequence: CASSFGSGNSYEQYF.

This clone was observed a few times. J is TRBJ2-6 and V is TRBV6-4; no clear D. Germline V CDR1 and CDR2: MRHNA, SNTAGT. Trimming removed 4 bases at V and 0 bases at J, with 4 bases between. The CDR3 is made up of 14 amino acids. CDR3 sequence: CASSGSSGANVLTF. The CDR3 DNA sequence: TGTGCCAGCAGTGGCAGCTCTGGGGCCAACGTCCTGACTTTC.